Listed here are 26 T cell receptor beta chains from one sample, sequenced in a study of blood T cells in healthy people across ages. A second PCR of about 7 to 12 cycles used a sample-barcoded 5' primer and a J-beta primer mix. One entry per CDR3 protein, called by TCRdb with MiXCR from the 5' RACE reads. In the table there are about 1.6 million distinct CDR3 sequences, roughly 32% of which are singletons. Sequencing was carried out using blood. The receptors here all came from a woman younger than 45 in good health.

The chain carries TRBV3-1 and TRBJ2-1; 9 bases line up with TRBD2. CDR3 length: 15 residues. V gave up 4 bases and J gave up 3 bases; unmatched junction bases: 4. The germline V gene has CDR1 LGHDT and CDR2 YNNKEL (reference sequence). CDR3 sequence: CASSLTSGFYNEQFF. For the CDR3, the DNA is TGTGCCAGCAGCCTTACTAGCGGGTTCTACAATGAGCAGTTCTTC.

There are a few counts of this clonotype. CDR3 DNA: TGTGCCAGCAACTACAGGGGTCCTGAGCAGTTCTTC. Encoded protein: CASNYRGPEQFF. This chain joins TRBV11-2 and TRBJ2-1; 7 bases match TRBD1. J gave up 9 bases and V 7 bases, and 6 bases lay outside the gene matches. Germline V gene sequence: CDR1 SGHAT, CDR2 FQNNGV. CDR3 length: 12 amino acids.

In this sample, this clonotype turned up a few times. The chain uses TRBV4-1 and TRBJ2-5, with 7 bases aligning to TRBD2. This CDR3 is built from 17 residues. Germline CDR1 reads MGHRA; CDR2 reads YSYEKL. Losses at the gene ends were 1 base for V and 5 bases for J; bases not matched to a gene: 13. The CDR3 region is CASSQVLAGGPGETQYF. For the CDR3, the DNA is TGCGCCAGCAGCCAAGTTTTAGCGGGTGGCCCGGGGGAGACCCAGTACTTC.

V usage is TRBV20-1 and J usage is TRBJ1-5, with D maybe TRBD1 (5 bases). Trimming took off 1 base at V and 4 bases at J, with 8 bases between the two ends. Per germline, CDR1 DFQATT and CDR2 SNEGSKA (reference sequence). This CDR3 spans 13 amino acids. As DNA, the CDR3 is TGCAGTGCTAGAGTTTCAGGGAATCAGCCCCAGCATTTT. Its protein product is CSARVSGNQPQHF.

This clonotype was seen ten or more times. The rearrangement links TRBV29-1 to TRBJ2-3, with a possible D match to TRBD2 (6 bases). Germline V lookup: CDR1 SQVTM, CDR2 ANQGSEA. V lost 2 bases and J 0 bases, leaving 12 bases between the germline ends. The CDR3 consists of 15 residues. CDR3 sequence (DNA): TGCAGCGTTGAACTCGGACGGGGGAGCACAGATACGCAGTATTTT. Its translation is CSVELGRGSTDTQYF.

A remark on this clonotype: This may stem from a read error, because a much larger clone lies one nucleotide away. This chain's CDR3 is CAGSHQTGTSNQPQHF. The DNA for the CDR3 is TGCGCCGGCAGCCACCAAACCGGGACCTCGAATCAGCCCCAGCATTTT. V is TRBV4-1 and J is TRBJ1-5, with D possibly being TRBD1 (5 bases). Germline-derived CDR1 and CDR2 are MGHRA and YSYEKL. The CDR3 sequence is 16 residues long.

The V gene is TRBV4-2, the J gene TRBJ2-2; 9 positions match TRBD1. Germline CDR1 is LGHNA and CDR2 is YNFKEQ. This CDR3 is built from 18 residues. Trimming removed 2 bases from V and 4 bases from J; junction bases left unmatched: 11. CDR3 residues: CASSQRDRDLVATGELFF. The CDR3 DNA is TGTGCCAGCAGCCAACGGGACAGGGACCTCGTTGCCACCGGGGAGCTGTTTTTT.

At least ten counts were recorded for this clonotype. The chain employs TRBV20-1 and TRBJ2-7, with D perhaps being TRBD1 or TRBD2 (6 bases each). This CDR3 is 14 amino acids long. From germline, CDR1 is DFQATT and CDR2 SNEGSKA (reference sequence). The V end was cut by 6 bases, the J end by 7 bases, with 22 bases between. The chain's CDR3 is CSAGGGGLYGEQYF. The CDR3 coding sequence is TGCAGTGCGGGCGGAGGGGGGCTCTATGGTGAGCAGTACTTC.

The CDR3 is CASSSASGKYEQYF. Here the CDR3 DNA reads TGTGCCAGTAGTAGCGCTAGCGGGAAGTACGAGCAGTACTTC. The chain joins TRBV19 to TRBJ2-7, with 9 nucleotides matching TRBD2. The germline gives CDR1 LNHDA, CDR2 SQIVND (reference sequence). The CDR3 loop spans 14 amino acids. The junction had 5 bases not matched to a gene; V was cut back by 4 bases and J by 4 bases.

This clonotype was observed many times. The chain has TRBV6-5 and TRBJ2-1; D uncertain. The CDR3 sequence is 15 residues long. V lost 8 bases, J lost 8 bases, and 22 bases lay in between. Germline values: CDR1 MNHEY, CDR2 SVGAGI. The CDR3 protein is CASRTSGAGIDEQFF. Written as DNA, the CDR3 is TGTGCCAGCCGAACTTCAGGAGCTGGGATCGATGAGCAGTTCTTC.

The sample holds a few counts of this clonotype. A read error may explain this, as a much larger clone is one base away. This sequence joins TRBV6-5 and TRBJ1-2, with unresolved D. The CDR3 length is 13 residues. Germline loops: CDR1 MNHEY, CDR2 SVGAGI. The CDR3 nucleotides are TGTGCCAGCAGTACCCAAGGAGGGAATGGCTGCACCTTC. It specifies CASSTQGGNGCTF.

The chain employs TRBV6-4 and TRBJ2-1, with 8 bases aligning to TRBD2. This CDR3 is 14 amino acids long. Germline V gives CDR1 MRHNA, CDR2 SNTAGT. Trimming cost V 2 bases and J 9 bases; bases outside gene matches: 6. DNA of the CDR3: TGTGCCAGCAGTGACCGGGGGGGGCAGGGTGAGCAGTTCTTC. Translated, it gives CASSDRGGQGEQFF.

The chain carries TRBV4-1 and TRBJ1-1; D is undetermined. The ends were cut back, 3 bases at V and 1 base at J, with 9 bases in the middle. The CDR3 runs to 14 residues. Germline CDR1 is MGHRA and CDR2 is YSYEKL. CDR3 DNA sequence: TGCGCCAGCAGCCACTTTACCTCGAACACTGAAGCTTTCTTT. Amino acid sequence: CASSHFTSNTEAFF.

This clonotype was picked up one time. Relative to the germline gene, one junction end is altered; a read error may explain this. The chain is built from TRBV11-2 and TRBJ2-3; tentative D call: TRBD2 (5 bases). This CDR3 is built from 15 residues. CDR1 SGHAT and CDR2 FQNNGV come from the germline V gene. The CDR3, as DNA: TGTGTCAGCAGCCCCCGGGGAGCGGGCACAGATACGCAGTATTTT. Amino acids: CVSSPRGAGTDTQYF.

This clonotype has only one observation. A clone one base away is much larger, so this may be a read error. The rearrangement joins TRBV29-1 to TRBJ2-4, with D possibly matching TRBD2 (5 bases). The last part of the DNA fits TRBJ2-1 better; the J call may be wrong. Germline CDR1 is SQVTM and CDR2 is ANQGSEA. This CDR3 region has 15 residues. The CDR3 DNA sequence: TGCAGCGTCGACCCCCTGGGAGTAGCCAAAAACATTCAGTTCTTC. Encoded protein: CSVDPLGVAKNIQFF.

The rearrangement uses TRBV9 and TRBJ2-1, with 11 bases identical to TRBD2. The trim removed 4 bases at V and 10 bases at J, leaving 13 bases unmatched. Germline V CDR1 and CDR2: SGDLS, YYNGEE. CDR3 length: 16 residues. CDR3 loop: CASSTPSGGSGSEQFF. The CDR3 DNA sequence: TGTGCCAGCAGCACCCCTAGCGGGGGGTCCGGCAGCGAGCAGTTCTTC.

This clonotype has only a few counts. This sequence joins TRBV6-1 and TRBJ2-7; D is possibly TRBD1 or TRBD2 (5 bases each). The CDR3 contains 15 residues. The germline V gene has CDR1 MNHNS and CDR2 SASEGT. V lost 5 bases and J 4 bases, leaving 18 bases between the germline ends. The CDR3 DNA reads as TGTGCCAGCAGTCCGCTTGGGGGAATGGGTTACGAGCAGTACTTC. The encoded protein is CASSPLGGMGYEQYF.

The chain couples TRBV9 to TRBJ2-7; TRBD1 aligns across 8 bases. The CDR3 has 15 residues. Per the germline V gene, CDR1 is SGDLS and CDR2 is YYNGEE. Losses at the gene ends were 4 bases for V and 5 bases for J; bases not matched to a gene: 11. The CDR3 DNA follows: TGTGCCAGCAGCCCCTTTCGGGCAGGGGGCAACGAGCAGTACTTC. Protein sequence: CASSPFRAGGNEQYF.

The chain couples TRBV7-9 to TRBJ2-7, with 9 bases lining up with TRBD1. The V gene's germline CDR1 is SEHNR and CDR2 FQNEAQ (reference sequence). V dropped 10 bases and J dropped 4; count of bases not matched to a gene: 17. The CDR3 runs 16 residues. As DNA, the CDR3 is TGTGCCAACAGTAGTACCGGGACAGGGTACCTTTACGAGCAGTACTTC. This sequence encodes CANSSTGTGYLYEQYF.

This clonotype was found a few times. The chain links TRBV28 to TRBJ2-1, with D tentatively TRBD1 or TRBD2 (5 bases each). The germline V gene encodes CDR1 MDHEN and CDR2 SYDVKM. The CDR3 totals 13 residues. Trimming took off 6 bases at V and 5 bases at J, with 11 bases between the two ends. Here the CDR3 reads CASRGVGDNEQFF. The CDR3 DNA follows: TGTGCCAGCAGGGGGGTTGGGGACAATGAGCAGTTCTTC. The full variable domain, rest sourced from reference TRBV28 and TRBJ2-1, is DVKVTQSSRYLVKRTGEKVFLECVQDMDHENMFWYRQDPGLGLRLIYFSYDVKMKEKGDIPEGYSVSREKKERFSLILESASTNQTSMYLCASRGVGDNEQFFGPGTRLTVL.

This clonotype showed up many times. This sequence joins TRBV7-2 and TRBJ2-1, with D hard to call. Between the trimmed V and J ends, which lost 5 bases and 10 bases, there was a span of 15 bases. The CDR3 totals 13 residues. Germline loops: CDR1 SGHTA, CDR2 FQGNSA. The chain's CDR3 is CASSPDPYWEQFF. The CDR3 coding sequence is TGTGCCAGCAGCCCGGACCCTTATTGGGAGCAGTTCTTC.

The chain combines TRBV20-1 with TRBJ2-7; no clear D. CDR3 length: 13 residues. The germline V gene encodes CDR1 DFQATT and CDR2 SNEGSKA (reference sequence). The V end was cut by 6 bases, the J end by 1 base, with 13 bases between. The chain's CDR3 is CSARPSVSYEQYF. The CDR3 coding sequence is TGCAGTGCGCGCCCGTCTGTTTCCTACGAGCAGTACTTC.

This chain uses TRBV15 with TRBJ1-6, with unresolved D. In germline, CDR1 is LNHNV, CDR2 YYDKDF (reference sequence). The germline V and J ends were trimmed by 1 base and 9 bases, with 7 bases remaining between them. This CDR3 region has 13 residues. The CDR3 bases are TGTGCCACCAGCAGAGTTAGAGGTTCACCCCTCCACTTT. Translation: CATSRVRGSPLHF.

This clonotype was detected only a few times. The CDR3 spells CASSTPGLYTDTQYF. CDR3 sequence (DNA): TGTGCCAGCAGCACACCGGGACTGTACACAGATACGCAGTATTTT. This chain links TRBV7-3 with TRBJ2-3, with a possible D match to TRBD2 (6 bases). The CDR3 is made up of 15 amino acids. CDR1 and CDR2 (germline): SGHTA, FQGTGA. V was clipped by 5 bases and J by 2 bases, with 14 bases between them. Full variable domain (outside the CDR3, taken from reference TRBV7-3 and TRBJ2-3): GAGVSQTPSNKVTEKGKYVELRCDPISGHTALYWYRQSLGQGPEFLIYFQGTGAADDSGLPNDRFFAVRPEGSVSTLKIQRTERGDSAVYLCASSTPGLYTDTQYFGPGTRLTVL.

The chain is built from TRBV11-3 and TRBJ2-7, with D perhaps TRBD2 (5 bases). With the DNA end fitting TRBJ2-5 better, the J assignment may be wrong. This CDR3 is built from 12 residues. CDR1 and CDR2 (germline): SGHNT, YENEEA. This CDR3 reads CASRGVEETQYF. As DNA, the CDR3 is TGTGCCAGCAGGGGAGTCGAAGAGACCCAGTACTTC.

This clonotype has only a few counts. This sequence joins TRBV7-9 and TRBJ2-3; 9 bases map to TRBD2. CDR1 is SEHNR, CDR2 FQNEAQ, per germline (reference sequence). The CDR3 contains 19 residues. Trimming removed 5 bases from V and 6 bases from J; junction bases left unmatched: 21. DNA of the CDR3: TGTGCCAGCAGCACCGCCCGACTAGCGGAGAGGGTCGGGCCCGATACGCAGTATTTT. Amino acids: CASSTARLAERVGPDTQYF.